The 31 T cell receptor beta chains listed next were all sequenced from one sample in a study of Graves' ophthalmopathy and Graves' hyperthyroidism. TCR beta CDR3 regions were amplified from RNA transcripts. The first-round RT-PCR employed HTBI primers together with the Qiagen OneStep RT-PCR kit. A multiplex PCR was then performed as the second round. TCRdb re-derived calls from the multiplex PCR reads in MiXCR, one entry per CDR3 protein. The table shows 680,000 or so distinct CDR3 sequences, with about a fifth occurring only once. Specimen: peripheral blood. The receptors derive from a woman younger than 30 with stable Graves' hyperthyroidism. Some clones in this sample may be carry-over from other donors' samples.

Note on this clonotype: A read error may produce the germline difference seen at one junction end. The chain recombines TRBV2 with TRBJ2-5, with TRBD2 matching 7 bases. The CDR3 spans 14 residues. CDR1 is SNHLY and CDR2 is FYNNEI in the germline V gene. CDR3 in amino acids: CASRLSGAQETKYF. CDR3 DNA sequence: TGTGCCAGCAGACTCAGCGGGGCCCAAGAGACCAAGTACTTC.

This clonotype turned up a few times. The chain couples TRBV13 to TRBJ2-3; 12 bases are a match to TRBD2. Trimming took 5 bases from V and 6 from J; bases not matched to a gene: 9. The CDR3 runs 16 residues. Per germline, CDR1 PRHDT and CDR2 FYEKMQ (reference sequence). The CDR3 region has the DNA TGTGCCAGCAGCCCTCGACTAGCGGGAGAAAAGGATACGCAGTATTTT. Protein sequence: CASSPRLAGEKDTQYF. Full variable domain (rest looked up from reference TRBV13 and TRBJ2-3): AAGVIQSPRHLIKEKRETATLKCYPIPRHDTVYWYQQGPGQDPQFLISFYEKMQSDKGSIPDRFSAQQFSDYHSELNMSSLELGDSALYFCASSPRLAGEKDTQYFGPGTRLTVL.

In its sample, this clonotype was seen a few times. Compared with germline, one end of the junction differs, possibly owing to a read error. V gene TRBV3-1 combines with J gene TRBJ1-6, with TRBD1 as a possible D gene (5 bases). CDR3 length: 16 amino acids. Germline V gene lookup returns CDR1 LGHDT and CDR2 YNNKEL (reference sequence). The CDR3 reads CASSQEGGAGNSHLHF. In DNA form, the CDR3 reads TGTGCCAGCAGCCAAGAAGGAGGGGCAGGAAATTCACACCTCCACTTT.

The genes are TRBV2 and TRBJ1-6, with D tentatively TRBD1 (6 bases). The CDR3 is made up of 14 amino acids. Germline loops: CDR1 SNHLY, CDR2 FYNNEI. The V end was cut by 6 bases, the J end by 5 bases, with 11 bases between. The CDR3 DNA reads TGTGCCAGCAGGAAGGACAGCCATAATTCACCCCTCCACTTT. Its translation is CASRKDSHNSPLHF.

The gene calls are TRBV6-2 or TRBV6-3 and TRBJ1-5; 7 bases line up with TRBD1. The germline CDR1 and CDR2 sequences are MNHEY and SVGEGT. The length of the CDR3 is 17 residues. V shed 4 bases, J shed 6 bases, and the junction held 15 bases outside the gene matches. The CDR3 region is CASSSHRDSGFTQPQHF. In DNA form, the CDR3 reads TGTGCCAGCAGTTCACATCGGGACAGTGGGTTCACTCAGCCCCAGCATTTT.

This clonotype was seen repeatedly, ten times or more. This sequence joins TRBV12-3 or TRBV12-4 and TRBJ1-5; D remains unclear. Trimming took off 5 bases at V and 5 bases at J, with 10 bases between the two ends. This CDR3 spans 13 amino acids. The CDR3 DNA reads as TGTGCCAGCAGTATAGGACGCGATCAGCCCCAGCATTTT. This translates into CASSIGRDQPQHF.

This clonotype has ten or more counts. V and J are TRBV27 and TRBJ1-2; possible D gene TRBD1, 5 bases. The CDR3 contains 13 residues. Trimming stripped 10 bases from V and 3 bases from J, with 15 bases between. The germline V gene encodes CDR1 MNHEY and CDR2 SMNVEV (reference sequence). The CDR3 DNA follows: TGTGCCACCCGAGGGGAGGGGTACTATGGCTACACCTTC. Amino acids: CATRGEGYYGYTF.

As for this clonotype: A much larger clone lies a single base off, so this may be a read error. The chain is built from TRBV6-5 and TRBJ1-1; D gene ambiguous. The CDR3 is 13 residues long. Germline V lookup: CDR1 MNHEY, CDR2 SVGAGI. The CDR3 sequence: CASSYFGGTEACF. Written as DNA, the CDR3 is TGTGCCAGCAGTTACTTTGGCGGAACTGAAGCTTGCTTT.

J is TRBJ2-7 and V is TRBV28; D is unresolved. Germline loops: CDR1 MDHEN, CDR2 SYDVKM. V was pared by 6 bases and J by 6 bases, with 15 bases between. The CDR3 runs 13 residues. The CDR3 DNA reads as TGTGCCAGCAGCTGGCCCTCACGTGGCGAGCAGTACTTC. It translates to CASSWPSRGEQYF.

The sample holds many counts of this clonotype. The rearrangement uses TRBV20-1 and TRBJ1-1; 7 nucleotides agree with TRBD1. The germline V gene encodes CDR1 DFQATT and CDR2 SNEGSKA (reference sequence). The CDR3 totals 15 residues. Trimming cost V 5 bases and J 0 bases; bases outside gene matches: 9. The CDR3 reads CSARDTGTVNTEAFF. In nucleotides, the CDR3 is TGCAGTGCTCGCGACACTGGGACAGTGAACACTGAAGCTTTCTTT.

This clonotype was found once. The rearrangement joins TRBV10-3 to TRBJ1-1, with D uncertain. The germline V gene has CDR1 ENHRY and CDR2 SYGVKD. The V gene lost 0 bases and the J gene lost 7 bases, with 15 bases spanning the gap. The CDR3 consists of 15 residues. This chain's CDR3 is CAISESLPGLDEAFF. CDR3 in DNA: TGTGCCATCAGTGAGTCGTTACCCGGGTTAGATGAAGCTTTCTTT.

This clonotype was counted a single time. CDR3 residues: CAISEGSYGYTF. The CDR3 DNA sequence: TGTGCCATCAGTGAAGGATCCTATGGCTACACCTTC. This rearrangement joins TRBV10-3 to TRBJ1-2; D ambiguous. V was shortened by 3 bases and J by 4 bases, with 6 bases between the two germline ends. This CDR3 contains 12 residues. CDR1 is ENHRY, CDR2 SYGVKD, per germline.

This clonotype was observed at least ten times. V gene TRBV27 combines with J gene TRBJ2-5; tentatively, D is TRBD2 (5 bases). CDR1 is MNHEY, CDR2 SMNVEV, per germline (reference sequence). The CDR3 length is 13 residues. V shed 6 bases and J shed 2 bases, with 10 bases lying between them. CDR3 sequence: CASRLLAQETQYF. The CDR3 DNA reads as TGTGCCAGCAGGCTCCTAGCTCAAGAGACCCAGTACTTC.

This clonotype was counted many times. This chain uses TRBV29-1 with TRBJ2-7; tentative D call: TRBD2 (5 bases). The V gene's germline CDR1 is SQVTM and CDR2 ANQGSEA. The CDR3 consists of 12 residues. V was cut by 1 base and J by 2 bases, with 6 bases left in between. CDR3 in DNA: TGCAGCGTTGAAGGACTAACCTACGAGCAGTACTTC. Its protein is CSVEGLTYEQYF.

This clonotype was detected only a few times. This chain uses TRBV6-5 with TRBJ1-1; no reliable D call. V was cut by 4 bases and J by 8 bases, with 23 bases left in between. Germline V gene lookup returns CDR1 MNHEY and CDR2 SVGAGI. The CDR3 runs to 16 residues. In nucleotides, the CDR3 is TGTGCCAGCAGTTTATATACGGCGGGTTTGGAAAGGGAAGCTTTCTTT. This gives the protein CASSLYTAGLEREAFF.

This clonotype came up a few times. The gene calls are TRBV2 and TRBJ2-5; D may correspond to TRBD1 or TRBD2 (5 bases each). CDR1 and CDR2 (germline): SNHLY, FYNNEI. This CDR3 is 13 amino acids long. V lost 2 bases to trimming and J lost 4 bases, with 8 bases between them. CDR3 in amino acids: CASSETGPETQYF. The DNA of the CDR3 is TGTGCCAGCAGTGAAACGGGGCCAGAGACCCAGTACTTC.

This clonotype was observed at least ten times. CDR3 sequence: CSASYDRRLRDEQYF. The CDR3, as DNA: TGCAGTGCTAGTTACGACAGGAGACTTCGGGACGAGCAGTACTTC. The V gene is TRBV20-1, the J gene TRBJ2-7; tentative D call: TRBD1 (6 bases). The CDR3 is made up of 15 amino acids. The germline CDR1 and CDR2 sequences are DFQATT and SNEGSKA (reference sequence). Trimming removed 3 bases at V and 5 bases at J, with 20 bases between.

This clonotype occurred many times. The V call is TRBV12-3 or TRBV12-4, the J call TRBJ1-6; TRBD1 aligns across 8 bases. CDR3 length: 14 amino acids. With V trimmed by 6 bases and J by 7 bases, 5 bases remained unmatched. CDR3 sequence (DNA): TGTGCCAGCAGCCTACAGGGGGTGAATTCACCCCTCCACTTT. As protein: CASSLQGVNSPLHF.

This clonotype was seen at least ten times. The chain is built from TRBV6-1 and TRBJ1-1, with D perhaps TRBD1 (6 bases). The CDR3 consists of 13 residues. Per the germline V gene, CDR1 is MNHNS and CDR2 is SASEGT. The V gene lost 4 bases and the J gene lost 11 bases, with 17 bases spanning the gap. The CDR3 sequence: CASSAWTEGVAFF. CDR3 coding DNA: TGTGCCAGCAGTGCCTGGACCGAGGGGGTGGCTTTCTTT.

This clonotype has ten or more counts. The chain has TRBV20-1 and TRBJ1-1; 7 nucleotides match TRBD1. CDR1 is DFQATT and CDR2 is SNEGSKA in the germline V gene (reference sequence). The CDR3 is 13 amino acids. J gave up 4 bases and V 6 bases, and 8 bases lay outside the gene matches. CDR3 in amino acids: CSAFDRVFTEAFF. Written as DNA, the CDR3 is TGCAGTGCGTTTGACAGGGTTTTCACTGAAGCTTTCTTT.

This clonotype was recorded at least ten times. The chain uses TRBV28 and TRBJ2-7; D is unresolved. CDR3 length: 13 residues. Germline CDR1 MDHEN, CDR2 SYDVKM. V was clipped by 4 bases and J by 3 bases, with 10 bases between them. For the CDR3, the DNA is TGTGCCAGCAGTTCCGTCTGGGACTACGAGCAGTACTTC. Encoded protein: CASSSVWDYEQYF.

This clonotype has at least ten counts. CDR3 in DNA: TGTGCCAGTAGTATTGGGTTAGTCAATCAGCCCCAGCATTTT. Translated, it gives CASSIGLVNQPQHF. The rearrangement joins TRBV19 to TRBJ1-5; D ambiguous. The CDR3 is 14 residues long. CDR1 is LNHDA, CDR2 SQIVND, per germline (reference sequence). V lost 3 bases, J lost 3 bases, and 9 bases lay in between.

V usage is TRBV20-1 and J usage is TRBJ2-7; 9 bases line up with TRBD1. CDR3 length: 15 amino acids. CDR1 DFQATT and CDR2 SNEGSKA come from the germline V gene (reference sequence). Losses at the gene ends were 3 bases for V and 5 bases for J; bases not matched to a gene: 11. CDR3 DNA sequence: TGCAGTGCTAGTGGCGGACAGGGGAGATTCGACGAGCAGTACTTC. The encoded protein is CSASGGQGRFDEQYF.

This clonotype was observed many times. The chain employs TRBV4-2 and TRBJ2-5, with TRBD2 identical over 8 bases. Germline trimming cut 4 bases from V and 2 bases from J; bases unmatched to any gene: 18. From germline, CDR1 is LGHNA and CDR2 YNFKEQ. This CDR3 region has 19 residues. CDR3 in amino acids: CASSRSDVFSGVLQETQYF. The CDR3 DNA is TGTGCCAGCAGCCGATCCGACGTCTTTAGCGGGGTCCTACAAGAGACCCAGTACTTC.

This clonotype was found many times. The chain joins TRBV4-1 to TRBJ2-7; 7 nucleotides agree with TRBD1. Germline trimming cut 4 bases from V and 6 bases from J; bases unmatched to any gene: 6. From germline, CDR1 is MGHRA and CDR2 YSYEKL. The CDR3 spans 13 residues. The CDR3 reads CASSPRGQSEQYF. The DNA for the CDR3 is TGCGCCAGCAGCCCGAGGGGGCAGTCCGAGCAGTACTTC.

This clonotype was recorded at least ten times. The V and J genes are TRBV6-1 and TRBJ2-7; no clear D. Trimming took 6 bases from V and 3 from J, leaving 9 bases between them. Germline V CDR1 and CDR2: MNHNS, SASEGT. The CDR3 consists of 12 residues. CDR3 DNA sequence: TGTGCCAGCAGGGGCAGAGTCTACGAGCAGTACTTC. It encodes CASRGRVYEQYF.

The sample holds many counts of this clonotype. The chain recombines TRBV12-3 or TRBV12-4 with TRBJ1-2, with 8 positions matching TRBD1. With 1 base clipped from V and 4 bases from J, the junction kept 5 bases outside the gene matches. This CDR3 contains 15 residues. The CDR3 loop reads CASSLGITGGYGYTF. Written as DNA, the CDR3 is TGTGCCAGCAGTTTAGGAATCACAGGGGGCTATGGCTACACCTTC.

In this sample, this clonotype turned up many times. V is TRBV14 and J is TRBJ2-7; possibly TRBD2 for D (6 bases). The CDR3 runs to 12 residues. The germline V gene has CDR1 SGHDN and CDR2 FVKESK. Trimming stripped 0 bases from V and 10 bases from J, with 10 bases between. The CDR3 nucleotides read TGTGCCAGCAGCCAAGAAGGCGGGAAACAGTACTTC. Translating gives CASSQEGGKQYF.

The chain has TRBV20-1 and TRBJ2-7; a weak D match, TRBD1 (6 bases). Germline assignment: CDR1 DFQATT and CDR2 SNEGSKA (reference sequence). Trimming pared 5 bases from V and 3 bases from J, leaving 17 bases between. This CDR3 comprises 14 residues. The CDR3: CSAAYRDIYYEQYF. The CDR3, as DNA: TGCAGTGCTGCTTACCGGGACATCTACTACGAGCAGTACTTC.

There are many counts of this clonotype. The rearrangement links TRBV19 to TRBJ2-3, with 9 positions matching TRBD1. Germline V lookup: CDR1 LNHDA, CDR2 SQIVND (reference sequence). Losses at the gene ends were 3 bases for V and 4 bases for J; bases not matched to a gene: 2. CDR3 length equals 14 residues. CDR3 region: CASSMGQGADTQYF. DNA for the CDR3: TGTGCCAGTAGTATGGGACAGGGTGCAGATACGCAGTATTTT.

CDR3 coding DNA: TGTGCCAGCACCCTTGGGGGACAGGGGCGCTACACCTTC. Translated, it gives CASTLGGQGRYTF. The chain joins TRBV6-1 to TRBJ1-2; 10 nucleotides agree with TRBD1. Germline CDR1 and CDR2: MNHNS and SASEGT. This CDR3 is 13 amino acids long. Losses at the gene ends were 7 bases for V and 9 bases for J; bases not matched to a gene: 8.